Listed here are 13 T cell receptor beta chains from one sample, sequenced in a study of T cells in Graves' hyperthyroidism and ophthalmopathy (dated by TCRdb to between 2019 and 2020). The library was prepared using multiplex PCR. Data came from an Illumina HiSeq 2000. The TCR beta CDR3 regions were amplified from RNA transcripts. A first-round RT-PCR of the TCR CDR3 used the HTBI primer set with the Qiagen OneStep RT-PCR kit. In-frame beta chains were kept once TCRdb had trimmed the public reads at Q25 with fastp and called clones with MiXCR. Duplicate CDR3 protein sequences are folded into a single record with the most common DNA and genes. Across this sample there are some 600,000 distinct CDR3 sequences, with approximately 15% seen only once. Together, the top ten hold roughly 5.7% of the sample. Material for sequencing was blood. The receptors shown here come from a woman in her twenties or thirties with Graves' hyperthyroidism that later progressed to Graves' ophthalmopathy.

The chain employs TRBV2 and TRBJ2-1, with 10 bases fitting TRBD2. V trimming: 7 bases; J trimming: 8 bases; junction bases outside the gene matches: 14. CDR1 is SNHLY and CDR2 is FYNNEI in the germline V gene. This CDR3 is built from 16 residues. CDR3 sequence reads: CASTLGLADFLDEQFF. In DNA form, the CDR3 reads TGTGCCAGCACCTTAGGACTAGCGGACTTCCTTGATGAGCAGTTCTTC.

This clonotype came up many times. The chain carries TRBV20-1 and TRBJ2-3, with TRBD2 matching 7 bases. V trimming: 5 bases; J trimming: 5 bases; junction bases outside the gene matches: 16. The CDR3 spans 16 residues. The V gene's germline CDR1 is DFQATT and CDR2 SNEGSKA (reference sequence). CDR3 protein: CSASPPWAGDQDTQYF. CDR3 nucleotide sequence: TGCAGTGCTTCCCCCCCTTGGGCGGGAGATCAAGATACGCAGTATTTT.

This chain uses TRBV7-8 with TRBJ2-3; tentative D call: TRBD1 (5 bases). The CDR3 sequence is 14 residues long. CDR1 is SGHVS, CDR2 FQNEAQ, per germline. The V and J ends lost 6 bases and 4 bases respectively, with 14 bases between them. The CDR3 DNA reads as TGTGCCAGCAGTAACTGGGGCCCCGCAGATACGCAGTATTTT. It specifies CASSNWGPADTQYF. Drawing the rest from reference TRBV7-8 and TRBJ2-3, the complete variable domain is GAGVSQSPRYKVAKRGQDVALRCDPISGHVSLFWYQQALGQGPEFLTYFQNEAQLDKSGLPSDRFFAERPEGSVSTLKIQRTQQEDSAVYLCASSNWGPADTQYFGPGTRLTVL.

As concerns this clonotype: A much larger clone lies one base from this, so it may be a read error. Lacking the conserved final phenylalanine or tryptophan, this CDR3 likely reflects a read error. The V gene is TRBV7-9, the J gene TRBJ2-4; D unclear. The germline V gene encodes CDR1 SEHNR and CDR2 FQNEAQ (reference sequence). This CDR3 spans 13 amino acids. V was trimmed by 3 bases and J by 5 bases, leaving 8 bases between them. The CDR3 sequence is CASSFSMENIQYL. The CDR3 DNA reads as TGTGCCAGCAGCTTCTCCATGGAAAACATTCAGTACCTC.

This clonotype was seen a few times. This chain uses TRBV19 with TRBJ1-2; unclear D gene. V was clipped by 7 bases and J by 0 bases, with 9 bases between them. This CDR3 region has 13 residues. Per germline, CDR1 LNHDA and CDR2 SQIVND (reference sequence). CDR3 protein: CASTIQTNYGYTF. The CDR3 DNA is TGTGCCAGTACCATACAGACTAACTATGGCTACACCTTC. Full variable domain (outside the CDR3, taken from reference TRBV19 and TRBJ1-2): DGGITQSPKYLFRKEGQNVTLSCEQNLNHDAMYWYRQDPGQGLRLIYYSQIVNDFQKGDIAEGYSVSREKKESFPLTVTSAQKNPTAFYLCASTIQTNYGYTFGSGTRLTVV.

This clonotype has a handful of counts. This chain uses TRBV20-1 with TRBJ1-5, with no clear D. Per the germline V gene, CDR1 is DFQATT and CDR2 is SNEGSKA (reference sequence). The CDR3 consists of 13 residues. Trimming left V 4 bases short and J 7 bases short, with 14 bases between. CDR3 DNA sequence: TGCAGTGCTAACGAGATGATAGGACAGCCCCAGCATTTT. Protein: CSANEMIGQPQHF.

The chain combines TRBV27 with TRBJ1-1, with D unclear. V was shortened by 10 bases and J by 1 base, with 13 bases between the two germline ends. In germline, CDR1 is MNHEY, CDR2 SMNVEV (reference sequence). This CDR3 is built from 13 residues. The CDR3 sequence: CATKKLGNTEAFF. The CDR3 DNA reads TGTGCCACCAAGAAGTTGGGGAACACTGAAGCTTTCTTT.

This clonotype was seen at least ten times. The rearrangement links TRBV7-2 to TRBJ2-5; 14 nucleotides agree with TRBD2. The V gene's germline CDR1 is SGHTA and CDR2 FQGNSA. The CDR3 loop spans 16 amino acids. J lost 4 bases, V lost 5 bases, and 6 bases had no gene match. The CDR3, as DNA: TGTGCCAGCAGCCCGTACGGGACTAGCGGGGGAGAGACCCAGTACTTC. This sequence encodes CASSPYGTSGGETQYF.

This clonotype was recorded many times. It may be a read error: a sequence one base away is much more abundant. The V and J genes are TRBV7-8 and TRBJ2-3; 7 bases match TRBD2. The CDR3 is 14 residues long. CDR1 is SGHVS and CDR2 is FQNEAQ in the germline V gene. The CDR3 reads CAGSSSGIADTQYF. CDR3 DNA: TGTGCCGGCAGCTCCAGCGGGATCGCAGATACGCAGTATTTT.

In this sample, this clonotype turned up many times. V usage is TRBV5-1 and J usage is TRBJ1-1; the match to TRBD1 covers 7 bases. Unmatched junction bases numbered 6, after V lost 0 bases and J lost 1 base. Germline values: CDR1 SGHRS, CDR2 YFSETQ. The CDR3 spans 16 residues. The CDR3 bases are TGCGCCAGCAGCTTGGGCAAGGGGGCGAAGAACACTGAAGCTTTCTTT. It specifies CASSLGKGAKNTEAFF.

In regard to this clonotype: A much larger clone sits a single nucleotide away, making a read error possible. This sequence joins TRBV10-3 and TRBJ2-7; no firm D call. The CDR3 contains 13 residues. Germline-derived CDR1 and CDR2 are ENHRY and SYGVKD. Trimming removed 0 bases at V and 3 bases at J, with 6 bases between. CDR3: CAISESSVYEQYF. CDR3 sequence (DNA): TGTGCCATCAGTGAGTCTAGTGTCTACGAGCAGTACTTC.

This clonotype was observed many times. The rearrangement uses TRBV18 and TRBJ2-3; a possible D gene is TRBD2 (5 bases). The CDR3 consists of 13 residues. Trimming took off 3 bases at V and 6 bases at J, with 10 bases between the two ends. Germline CDR1 KGHSH, CDR2 LQKENI. The CDR3 DNA reads TGTGCCAGCTCACCTGTCACGGGGGATACGCAGTATTTT. The encoded protein is CASSPVTGDTQYF.

This clonotype was counted at least ten times. The chain employs TRBV3-1 and TRBJ2-1, with 8 bases matching TRBD2. The CDR3 consists of 17 residues. The V segment lost 4 bases and the J segment 3 bases; nucleotides outside the gene matches: 11. CDR1 and CDR2 (germline): LGHDT, YNNKEL (reference sequence). The CDR3 nucleotides read TGTGCCAGCAGCCCCAGGGTAGCGGGGCCGATCTACAATGAGCAGTTCTTC. Amino acid sequence: CASSPRVAGPIYNEQFF.